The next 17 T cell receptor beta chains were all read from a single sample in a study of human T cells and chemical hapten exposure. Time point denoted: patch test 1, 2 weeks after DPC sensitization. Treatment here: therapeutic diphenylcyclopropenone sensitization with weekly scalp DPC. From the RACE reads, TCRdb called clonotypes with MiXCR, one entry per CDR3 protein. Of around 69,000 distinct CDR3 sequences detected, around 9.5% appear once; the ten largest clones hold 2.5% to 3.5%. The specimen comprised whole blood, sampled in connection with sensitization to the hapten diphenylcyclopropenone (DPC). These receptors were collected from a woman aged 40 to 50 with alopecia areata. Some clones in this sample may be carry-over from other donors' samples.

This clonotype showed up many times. DNA of the CDR3: TGTGCCAGCAGCTACTGGAACGAGCAGTACTTC. It translates to CASSYWNEQYF. V is TRBV11-2 and J is TRBJ2-7; D is unclear. Germline V gene sequence: CDR1 SGHAT, CDR2 FQNNGV. This CDR3 comprises 11 residues. The V end was cut by 4 bases, the J end by 5 bases, with 6 bases between.

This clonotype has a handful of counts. The CDR3 region has the DNA TGTGCCAGCAGCCAACACCGGCGGGGGGGCACAGATACGCAGTATTTT. This codes for CASSQHRRGGTDTQYF. This rearrangement joins TRBV13 to TRBJ2-3; 8 positions match TRBD2. The CDR3 length is 16 residues. With V trimmed by 5 bases and J by 1 base, 8 bases remained unmatched. Germline CDR1 and CDR2: PRHDT and FYEKMQ (reference sequence).

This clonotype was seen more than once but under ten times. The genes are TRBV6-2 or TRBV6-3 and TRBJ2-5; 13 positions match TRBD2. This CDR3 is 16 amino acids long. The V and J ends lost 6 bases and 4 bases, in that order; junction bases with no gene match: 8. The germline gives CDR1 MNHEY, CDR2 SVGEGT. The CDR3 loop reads CASSPGLAGYRETQYF. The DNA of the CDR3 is TGTGCCAGCAGCCCGGGACTAGCGGGGTACCGAGAGACCCAGTACTTC.

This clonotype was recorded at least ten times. DNA for the CDR3: TGTGCCAGCAGTTTAGGGAGGGGGAATACCTATAATTCACCCCTCCACTTT. As protein: CASSLGRGNTYNSPLHF. The chain has TRBV27 and TRBJ1-6; TRBD1 might be the D (6 bases). Germline assignment: CDR1 MNHEY and CDR2 SMNVEV (reference sequence). The V end was cut by 2 bases, the J end by 2 bases, with 13 bases between. CDR3 length: 17 amino acids.

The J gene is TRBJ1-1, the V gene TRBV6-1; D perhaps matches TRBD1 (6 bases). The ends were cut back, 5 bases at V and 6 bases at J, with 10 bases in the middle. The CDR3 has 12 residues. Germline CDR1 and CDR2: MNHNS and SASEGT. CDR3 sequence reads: CASSWGAAEAFF. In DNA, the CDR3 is TGTGCCAGCAGTTGGGGGGCAGCTGAAGCTTTCTTT.

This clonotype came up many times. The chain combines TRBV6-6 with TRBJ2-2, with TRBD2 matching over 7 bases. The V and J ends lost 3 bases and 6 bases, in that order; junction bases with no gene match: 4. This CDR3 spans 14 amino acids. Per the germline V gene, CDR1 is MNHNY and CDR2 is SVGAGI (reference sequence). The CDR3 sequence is CASSYWGRAGELFF. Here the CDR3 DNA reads TGTGCCAGCAGTTATTGGGGGAGGGCCGGGGAGCTGTTTTTT.

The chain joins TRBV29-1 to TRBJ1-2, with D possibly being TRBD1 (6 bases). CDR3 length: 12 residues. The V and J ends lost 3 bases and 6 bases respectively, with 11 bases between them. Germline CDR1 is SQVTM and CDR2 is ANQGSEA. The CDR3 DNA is TGCAGCGTTGACGGCCGGGACAATGGCTACACCTTC. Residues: CSVDGRDNGYTF. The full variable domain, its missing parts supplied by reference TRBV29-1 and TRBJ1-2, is SAVISQKPSRDICQRGTSLTIQCQVDSQVTMMFWYRQQPGQSLTLIATANQGSEATYESGFVIDKFPISRPNLTFSTLTVSNMSPEDSSIYLCSVDGRDNGYTFGSGTRLTVV.

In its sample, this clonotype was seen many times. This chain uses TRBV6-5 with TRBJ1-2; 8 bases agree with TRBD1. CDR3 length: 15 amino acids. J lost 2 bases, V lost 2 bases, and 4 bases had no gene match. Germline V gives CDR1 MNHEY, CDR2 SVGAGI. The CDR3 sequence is CASSYRGQANYGYTF. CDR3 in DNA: TGTGCCAGCAGTTACCGGGGACAGGCAAACTATGGCTACACCTTC.

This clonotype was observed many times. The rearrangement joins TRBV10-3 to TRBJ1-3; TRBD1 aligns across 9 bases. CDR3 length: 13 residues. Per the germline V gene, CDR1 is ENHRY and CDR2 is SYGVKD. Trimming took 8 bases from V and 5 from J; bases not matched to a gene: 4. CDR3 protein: CAIEGQGRNTIYF. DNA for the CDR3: TGTGCCATCGAGGGACAGGGAAGAAACACCATATATTTT.

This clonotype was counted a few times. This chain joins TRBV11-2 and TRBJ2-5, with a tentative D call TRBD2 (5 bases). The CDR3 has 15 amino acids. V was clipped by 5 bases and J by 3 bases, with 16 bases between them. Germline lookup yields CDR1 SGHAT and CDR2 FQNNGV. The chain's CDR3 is CASSPPGGGEETQYF. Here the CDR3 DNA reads TGTGCCAGCAGCCCGCCGGGTGGAGGAGAAGAGACCCAGTACTTC.

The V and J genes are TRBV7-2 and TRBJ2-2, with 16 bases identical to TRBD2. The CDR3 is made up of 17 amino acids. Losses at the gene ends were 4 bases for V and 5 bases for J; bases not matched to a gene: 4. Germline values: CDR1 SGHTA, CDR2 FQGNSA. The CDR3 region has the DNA TGTGCCAGCAGCTCGGGACTAGCGGGGGGGCCGACCGGGGAGCTGTTTTTT. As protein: CASSSGLAGGPTGELFF.

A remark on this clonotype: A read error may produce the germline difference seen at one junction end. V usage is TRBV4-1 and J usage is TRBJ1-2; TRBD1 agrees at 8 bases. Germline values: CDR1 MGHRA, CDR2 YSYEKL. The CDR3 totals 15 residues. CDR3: CTSSPATGANYGYTF. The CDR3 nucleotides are TGCACCAGCAGCCCCGCGACAGGGGCGAACTATGGCTACACCTTC.

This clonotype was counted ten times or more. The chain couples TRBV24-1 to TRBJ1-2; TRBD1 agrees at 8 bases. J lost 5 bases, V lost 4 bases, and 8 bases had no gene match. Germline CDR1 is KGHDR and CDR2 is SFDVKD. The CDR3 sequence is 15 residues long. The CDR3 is CATSDYGTGGYGYTF. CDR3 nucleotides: TGTGCCACCAGTGACTACGGGACAGGCGGGTATGGCTACACCTTC.

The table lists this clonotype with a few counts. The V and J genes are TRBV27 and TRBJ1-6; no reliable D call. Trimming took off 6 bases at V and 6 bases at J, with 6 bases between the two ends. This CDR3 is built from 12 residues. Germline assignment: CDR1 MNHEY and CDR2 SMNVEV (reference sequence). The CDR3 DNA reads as TGTGCCAGCAGGGAAGTTAATTCACCCCTCCACTTT. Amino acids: CASREVNSPLHF.

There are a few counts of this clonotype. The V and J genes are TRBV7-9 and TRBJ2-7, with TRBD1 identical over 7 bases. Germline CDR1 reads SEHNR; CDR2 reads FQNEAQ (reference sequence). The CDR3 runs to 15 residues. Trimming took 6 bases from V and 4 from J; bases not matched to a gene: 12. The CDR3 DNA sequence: TGTGCCAGCAGTTCACCCGACAGGGAGTTTTACGAGCAGTACTTC. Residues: CASSSPDREFYEQYF.

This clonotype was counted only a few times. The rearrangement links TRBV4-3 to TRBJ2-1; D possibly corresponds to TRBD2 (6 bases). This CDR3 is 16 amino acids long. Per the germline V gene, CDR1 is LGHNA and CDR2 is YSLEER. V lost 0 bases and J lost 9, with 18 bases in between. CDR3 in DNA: TGCGCCAGCAGCCAAGATCCGCGGGGAGGTCAGGGTGAGCAGTTCTTC. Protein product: CASSQDPRGGQGEQFF.

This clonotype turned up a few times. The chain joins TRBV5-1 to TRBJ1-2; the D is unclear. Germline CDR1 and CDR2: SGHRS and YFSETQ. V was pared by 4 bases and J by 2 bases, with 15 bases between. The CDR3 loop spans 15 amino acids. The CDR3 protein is CASSTGVNTNYGYTF. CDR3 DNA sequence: TGCGCCAGCAGCACCGGGGTAAATACCAACTATGGCTACACCTTC.